The TCR beta chain described here comes from a study of shared clonotypes between healthy human individuals. The CDR3 totals 15 residues. Trimming pared 1 base from V and 0 bases from J, leaving 8 bases between. Germline V CDR1 and CDR2: MGHRA, YSYEKL. Findings of the study overall: It was expected that sequencing depth would affect clonotype sharing among donors.

Assay used: immunoSEQ multiplex PCR; TCRdb lists only in-frame clones, some missing. The profile shows around 1 million clones, less than 85% of them singletons. Worth noting for this clone: Antigen unknown.

The chain uses TRBV4-1 and TRBJ2-3, with D possibly matching TRBD2 (5 bases). Sequenced material: memory CD4+ T cells sorted from blood. Noted subset: CD45RA-negative fraction. The source is a man aged 18-30 years in good health. The DNA of the CDR3 is TGCGCCAGCAGCCAAGGTCAGCGGAGCACAGATACGCAGTATTTT. Translating it yields CASSQGQRSTDTQYF.